The present entry profiles one TCR beta chain with its context. The antigen remains unidentified. The data stem from a study of shared clonotypes between healthy human individuals. Broader study findings: Naive subsets tended to show greater estimated richness than memory subsets.

The naive CD8 subset, CD45RO-negative cells positively selected for CCR7, excluded terminally differentiated effector memory CD45RA+ cells. With 1 base removed from V and 3 bases from J, the gap between germline ends came to 7 bases. This CDR3 comprises 14 residues. Germline assignment: CDR1 MDHEN and CDR2 SYDVKM. Generated by immunoSEQ multiplex PCR, the TCRdb table keeps only in-frame clones and is missing some. Here the sample spans about 1.9 million clones, 93% being singletons. The TCR sequence derives from a man aged 18-30 years in good health. Some clones in this sample may be carry-over from other donors' samples. The rearrangement uses TRBV28 and TRBJ1-5, with D unclear. Sequenced material: naive CD8+ T cells from PBMCs. The DNA of the CDR3 is TGTGCCAGCAGTTTATTCAGGCTCAATCAGCCCCAGCATTTT. It is translated as CASSLFRLNQPQHF.